Shown below are 32 T cell receptor beta chains from a single sample sequenced in a study of beta chain features in type 1 diabetes. Study outcomes and limitations: Researchers report that Type 1 diabetes patients had moderately but significantly shorter TCRB CDR3s across all four CD4+ subsets.

These receptors' targets are unknown. Reverse transcription of all isolated RNA meant that expressed TCRB transcripts were sequenced. Assay used: immunoSEQ multiplex PCR; TCRdb lists only in-frame clones, some missing. Of about 650,000 clones listed, around 12% are singletons. Sequencing was carried out using naive CD4+ T cells from blood. The receptors come from a man aged 25 to 45 with type 1 diabetes.

In its sample, this clone was seen a few times. The CDR3 loop reads CASSLAGPTQETQYF. DNA of the CDR3: TGCGCCAGCAGCTTGGCGGGGCCGACACAAGAGACCCAGTACTTC. V is TRBV5-1 and J is TRBJ2-5; D is possibly TRBD1 or TRBD2 (5 bases each). Germline V gives CDR1 SGHRS, CDR2 YFSETQ. This CDR3 is 15 amino acids long. Trimming removed 0 bases at V and 2 bases at J, with 11 bases between.

This clone was seen only a few times. The chain links TRBV7-9 to TRBJ1-2; 8 bases agree with TRBD1. This CDR3 spans 12 amino acids. The ends lost 8 bases at V and 7 bases at J; junction bases unmatched: 6. The V gene's germline CDR1 is SEHNR and CDR2 FQNEAQ (reference sequence). This chain's CDR3 is CASHTGGSGYTF. The DNA for the CDR3 is TGTGCCAGCCATACAGGGGGTAGTGGCTACACCTTC.

This clone was detected a few times. This chain connects TRBV6-5 to TRBJ2-7; D is perhaps TRBD1 (6 bases). This CDR3 is built from 11 residues. V lost 8 bases, J lost 6 bases, and 11 bases lay in between. Germline CDR1 is MNHEY and CDR2 is SVGAGI. CDR3 sequence (DNA): TGTGCCAGCGGATTGACAGGCGAGCAGTACTTC. Its translation is CASGLTGEQYF.

This clone appeared a few times. V is TRBV7-2 and J is TRBJ2-2, with D tentatively TRBD1 (5 bases). Germline assignment: CDR1 SGHTA and CDR2 FQGNSA. Trimming shortened V by 6 bases and J by 6 bases, and 11 bases separated the two germline ends. The CDR3 has 13 residues. For the CDR3, the DNA is TGTGCCAGCAGAATAGACAGACCCGGGGAGCTGTTTTTT. Encoded protein: CASRIDRPGELFF.

The rearrangement joins TRBV5-4 to TRBJ1-6; D not certain. From germline, CDR1 is SGHNT and CDR2 YYREEE (reference sequence). V gave up 4 bases and J gave up 0 bases, with 8 bases separating them. CDR3 length: 15 amino acids. The CDR3 region is CASSAESSYNSPLHF. The CDR3, as DNA: TGTGCCAGCAGCGCGGAGAGCTCCTATAATTCACCCCTCCACTTT.

The V call is TRBV18, the J call TRBJ1-4, with 7 bases aligning to TRBD1. The V and J ends lost 6 bases and 4 bases, in that order; junction bases with no gene match: 2. Germline V gene lookup returns CDR1 KGHSH and CDR2 LQKENI. This CDR3 is built from 13 residues. DNA for the CDR3: TGTGCCAGCTCTCGGGACAGTAATGAAAAACTGTTTTTT. Translated, it gives CASSRDSNEKLFF.

The J gene is TRBJ2-7, the V gene TRBV29-1; 8 nucleotides match TRBD1. V dropped 7 bases and J dropped 7; count of bases not matched to a gene: 12. CDR3 size: 13 residues. Looked up from germline, CDR1 is SQVTM and CDR2 is ANQGSEA. The CDR3 DNA sequence: TGCAGCGCTGTCGGGACAGGTTTAGGAGAGCAGTACTTC. Amino acid sequence: CSAVGTGLGEQYF.

The chain links TRBV18 to TRBJ1-5, with a tentative D call TRBD1 (6 bases). The CDR3 runs 14 residues. Germline V gene sequence: CDR1 KGHSH, CDR2 LQKENI. V was clipped by 4 bases and J by 5 bases, with 12 bases between them. The chain's CDR3 is CASSLADSDQPQHF. DNA of the CDR3: TGTGCCAGCTCACTAGCGGACAGCGATCAGCCCCAGCATTTT. Using reference TRBV18 and TRBJ1-5 for the parts outside the CDR3, the full variable domain is NAGVMQNPRHLVRRRGQEARLRCSPMKGHSHVYWYRQLPEEGLKFMVYLQKENIIDESGMPKERFSAEFPKEGPSILRIQQVVRGDSAAYFCASSLADSDQPQHFGDGTRLSIL.

The chain has TRBV7-9 and TRBJ1-6; D perhaps matches TRBD1 (5 bases). Germline loops: CDR1 SEHNR, CDR2 FQNEAQ (reference sequence). V was pared by 8 bases and J by 7 bases, with 15 bases between. The CDR3 runs to 14 residues. CDR3 amino acids: CASSFLGVNSPLHF. The CDR3, as DNA: TGTGCCAGCTCTTTTTTAGGGGTCAATTCACCCCTCCACTTT. Supplemented by reference TRBV7-9 and TRBJ1-6, the full variable domain reads DTGVSQNPRHKITKRGQNVTFRCDPISEHNRLYWYRQTLGQGPEFLTYFQNEAQLEKSRLLSDRFSAERPKGSFSTLEIQRTEQGDSAMYLCASSFLGVNSPLHFGNGTRLTVT.

This clone has only a few counts. The CDR3 DNA reads as TGTGCCAGCCAGGGGTTTACCTACAATGAGCAGTTCTTC. Its translation is CASQGFTYNEQFF. This chain joins TRBV7-9 and TRBJ2-1; a weak D match, TRBD1 (6 bases). The germline gives CDR1 SEHNR, CDR2 FQNEAQ (reference sequence). This CDR3 spans 13 amino acids. V dropped 8 bases and J dropped 2 bases, with 10 bases sitting between them.

Only a few counts were recorded for this clone. The chain couples TRBV5-1 to TRBJ2-2, with TRBD1 matching 7 bases. With V trimmed by 3 bases and J by 2 bases, 4 bases remained unmatched. The CDR3 is made up of 15 amino acids. Germline assignment: CDR1 SGHRS and CDR2 YFSETQ. CDR3 coding DNA: TGCGCCAGCAGCTACGGACAGGAAAACACCGGGGAGCTGTTTTTT. This encodes CASSYGQENTGELFF.

Only a few counts were recorded for this clone. This chain connects TRBV5-4 to TRBJ1-2; TRBD1 might be the D (6 bases). V shed 4 bases and J shed 6 bases, with 13 bases lying between them. This CDR3 has 13 amino acids. The V gene's germline CDR1 is SGHNT and CDR2 YYREEE (reference sequence). CDR3 in DNA: TGTGCCAGCAGCCACTCACAGGGCGATGGCTACACCTTC. It translates to CASSHSQGDGYTF.

This clone showed up just a few times. In DNA form, the CDR3 reads TGTGCCAGCCGGAGGGGGCAGCCGGGCGAGCAGTACTTC. The encoded protein is CASRRGQPGEQYF. This sequence joins TRBV6-5 and TRBJ2-7; possible D gene TRBD1, 7 bases. V lost 8 bases and J 6 bases, leaving 17 bases between the germline ends. Germline V gives CDR1 MNHEY, CDR2 SVGAGI. The CDR3 spans 13 residues.

This chain uses TRBV19 with TRBJ2-3, with 7 bases aligning to TRBD2. CDR3 length equals 15 residues. Germline CDR1 and CDR2: LNHDA and SQIVND (reference sequence). Trimming cost V 5 bases and J 0 bases; bases outside gene matches: 5. The CDR3 loop reads CASSGLGASTDTQYF. The CDR3 DNA follows: TGTGCCAGTAGTGGACTAGGGGCAAGCACAGATACGCAGTATTTT.

This clone was detected a few times. Other DNA variants within this sample encode the same CDR3. The chain employs TRBV4-2 and TRBJ2-3; 8 positions agree with TRBD2. The CDR3 totals 15 residues. J lost 1 base, V lost 0 bases, and 0 bases had no gene match. Per the germline V gene, CDR1 is LGHNA and CDR2 is YNFKEQ. CDR3 in DNA: TGTGCCAGCAGCCAAGATAGCGGGGGCACAGATACGCAGTATTTT. This sequence encodes CASSQDSGGTDTQYF.

This clone was detected a few times. V and J are TRBV5-1 and TRBJ2-1; no definite D call. The CDR3 consists of 13 residues. Deletions cut 4 bases from V and 8 bases from J, with 13 bases between. CDR1 and CDR2 from the germline V gene are SGHRS and YFSETQ. The CDR3 region is CASSVIVSHEQFF. The CDR3 coding sequence is TGCGCCAGCAGCGTAATTGTAAGCCATGAGCAGTTCTTC.

J is TRBJ2-2 and V is TRBV19, with D uncertain. The CDR3 runs to 14 residues. V was trimmed by 5 bases and J by 0 bases, leaving 7 bases between them. Germline V lookup: CDR1 LNHDA, CDR2 SQIVND (reference sequence). This CDR3 is CASSPLANTGELFF. CDR3 nucleotide sequence: TGTGCCAGTAGTCCCCTTGCGAACACCGGGGAGCTGTTTTTT.

The chain is built from TRBV27 and TRBJ1-1; D might be TRBD1 (5 bases). The CDR3 totals 14 residues. The germline gives CDR1 MNHEY, CDR2 SMNVEV (reference sequence). V was clipped by 3 bases and J by 5 bases, with 13 bases between them. The CDR3 coding sequence is TGTGCCAGCAGTTTGGAGGGGAGAGGTACTGAAGCTTTCTTT. Translated, it gives CASSLEGRGTEAFF.

The chain carries TRBV18 and TRBJ2-3; a weak D match, TRBD1 (5 bases). There are 17 residues in the CDR3. CDR1 is KGHSH, CDR2 LQKENI, per germline. Trimming took 0 bases from V and 2 from J, leaving 15 bases between them. In DNA, the CDR3 is TGTGCCAGCTCACCACCGGTCAGGGCGTCTTACACAGATACGCAGTATTTT. Amino acid sequence: CASSPPVRASYTDTQYF.

The rearrangement links TRBV7-2 to TRBJ2-3, with 7 nucleotides matching TRBD1. This CDR3 comprises 15 residues. Germline V gene lookup returns CDR1 SGHTA and CDR2 FQGNSA. V lost 4 bases, J lost 6 bases, and 10 bases stayed unmatched. The CDR3 sequence is CASSWTGTHGDTQYF. CDR3 DNA: TGTGCCAGCAGCTGGACAGGCACTCATGGGGATACGCAGTATTTT.

Here the CDR3 DNA reads TGTGCCATCCGACAGACCGGAACCGGGACAGGGTCGAGTGAGCAGTTCTTC. Its protein product is CAIRQTGTGTGSSEQFF. This chain connects TRBV10-3 to TRBJ2-1, with 9 bases aligning to TRBD1. This CDR3 is 17 amino acids long. V was pared by 8 bases and J by 9 bases, with 20 bases of the junction left unmatched. Germline V gene data show CDR1 as ENHRY and CDR2 as SYGVKD.

The chain recombines TRBV28 with TRBJ1-2, with D possibly TRBD1 on 5 matching bases. Trimming shortened V by 6 bases and J by 2 bases, and 10 bases separated the two germline ends. CDR1 MDHEN and CDR2 SYDVKM come from the germline V gene. The CDR3 is made up of 13 amino acids. This CDR3 reads CASRAGNNYGYTF. CDR3 nucleotides: TGTGCCAGCAGGGCAGGGAACAACTATGGCTACACCTTC.

V and J are TRBV9 and TRBJ2-4; the match to TRBD2 covers 7 bases. The germline V gene has CDR1 SGDLS and CDR2 YYNGEE. This CDR3 is 15 amino acids long. J was trimmed by 0 bases and V by 5 bases; bases with no gene match: 5. CDR3 sequence: CASSPGGLAKNIQYF. For the CDR3, the DNA is TGTGCCAGCAGTCCGGGGGGATTAGCCAAAAACATTCAGTACTTC. Variable domain in full (rest from reference TRBV9 and TRBJ2-4): DSGVTQTPKHLITATGQRVTLRCSPRSGDLSVYWYQQSLDQGLQFLIQYYNGEERAKGNILERFSAQQFPDLHSELNLSSLELGDSALYFCASSPGGLAKNIQYFGAGTRLSVL.

The V call is TRBV5-4, the J call TRBJ2-5, with D possibly TRBD2 on 5 matching bases. Per the germline V gene, CDR1 is SGHNT and CDR2 is YYREEE (reference sequence). The CDR3 runs to 14 residues. Trimming took off 0 bases at V and 5 bases at J, with 11 bases between the two ends. The CDR3 sequence: CASSLGRTQETQYF. As DNA, the CDR3 is TGTGCCAGCAGCTTGGGGAGGACCCAGGAGACCCAGTACTTC.

This clone was counted a few times. The V gene is TRBV6-5, the J gene TRBJ1-6; the match to TRBD1 covers 8 bases. The junction had 5 bases not matched to a gene; V was cut back by 2 bases and J by 5 bases. The CDR3 is 16 residues long. Germline assignment: CDR1 MNHEY and CDR2 SVGAGI. The CDR3 nucleotides read TGTGCCAGCAGTTACGAGGCGACAGGGGATAATTCACCCCTCCACTTT. Its protein product is CASSYEATGDNSPLHF.

A few counts support this clone. The chain has TRBV4-3 and TRBJ2-2; 9 nucleotides agree with TRBD1. Germline-derived CDR1 and CDR2 are LGHNA and YSLEER. Unmatched junction bases numbered 10, after V lost 3 bases and J lost 5 bases. The CDR3 is 17 amino acids. CDR3 nucleotide sequence: TGCGCCAGCAGCCAGACTCGAGAGACAGGGGGGACCGGGGAGCTGTTTTTT. As protein: CASSQTRETGGTGELFF.

This chain joins TRBV20-1 and TRBJ1-2; D possibly corresponds to TRBD1 (5 bases). Germline loops: CDR1 DFQATT, CDR2 SNEGSKA (reference sequence). V gave up 4 bases and J gave up 5 bases, with 8 bases separating them. CDR3 length equals 11 residues. The CDR3 region is CSAISGYGYTF. CDR3 DNA: TGCAGTGCTATATCAGGGTATGGCTACACCTTC.

This clone has more than one count but fewer than ten. The chain combines TRBV7-2 with TRBJ2-1, with 9 bases matching TRBD1. The CDR3 extends over 15 amino acids. CDR1 and CDR2 (germline): SGHTA, FQGNSA. After removal of 5 bases from V and 10 bases from J, the junction contained 12 bases not matched to a gene. The CDR3 is CASSAGTGWNREQFF. The CDR3 DNA sequence: TGTGCCAGCAGCGCAGGGACAGGGTGGAATCGCGAGCAGTTCTTC.

The genes are TRBV5-4 and TRBJ1-4; no clear D gene. Deletions cut 2 bases from V and 3 bases from J, with 5 bases between. Germline CDR1 reads SGHNT; CDR2 reads YYREEE (reference sequence). There are 13 residues in the CDR3. The CDR3 coding sequence is TGTGCCAGCAGCTTAAGGGCTAATGAAAAACTGTTTTTT. Translating it yields CASSLRANEKLFF.

This clone was seen a few times. The rearrangement links TRBV9 to TRBJ1-2, with a possible D match to TRBD1 (5 bases). Per the germline V gene, CDR1 is SGDLS and CDR2 is YYNGEE. Trimming shortened V by 4 bases and J by 3 bases, and 13 bases separated the two germline ends. This CDR3 spans 14 amino acids. The CDR3 DNA sequence: TGTGCCAGCAGCCCCGAGGGGACCTACTATGGCTACACCTTC. Protein product: CASSPEGTYYGYTF. Looking up the rest from reference TRBV9 and TRBJ1-2 gives the full variable domain: DSGVTQTPKHLITATGQRVTLRCSPRSGDLSVYWYQQSLDQGLQFLIQYYNGEERAKGNILERFSAQQFPDLHSELNLSSLELGDSALYFCASSPEGTYYGYTFGSGTRLTVV.

This clone was recorded a few times. This chain uses TRBV13 with TRBJ1-2, with D perhaps TRBD1 (6 bases). The germline gives CDR1 PRHDT, CDR2 FYEKMQ (reference sequence). This CDR3 contains 13 residues. Trimming took 9 bases from V and 8 from J, leaving 19 bases between them. The CDR3 bases are TGTGCCAGTAATCGAGGGGGTAGGCGCGGCTACACCTTC. Translated, it gives CASNRGGRRGYTF.

In the case of this clone: This sample includes further DNA sequences coding for the same CDR3. DNA of the CDR3: TGTGCCAGCAGTTTGGCGGACTATGGCTACACCTTC. It specifies CASSLADYGYTF. The chain carries TRBV28 and TRBJ1-2; D remains ambiguous. Germline V gives CDR1 MDHEN, CDR2 SYDVKM. V was cut by 3 bases and J by 3 bases, with 5 bases left in between. The CDR3 consists of 12 residues.